This TCR beta chain was sequenced for a study of T cell repertoires in cytomegalovirus infection. Study-level background: It can be stated that public TCR beta signatures indicated CMV infection as well as a matching HLA type. Whole-study findings and limits: CMV-specific HLA-C-restricted TCR beta clonotypes dominated the ex vivo response. Identification of carriers of CMV plus the relevant HLA was performed using cumulative public TCR beta family frequency.

TCRdb used MiXCR to reprocess the reads, holding one entry per CDR3 protein. The data contain about 360,000 distinct CDR3 sequences, roughly 20% of them seen just once; the ten biggest clones take up less than 9.5%. This clonotype was recorded many times. Its antigen is as yet unknown. Looked up from germline, CDR1 is SGHTA and CDR2 is FQGNSA. V was pared by 1 base and J by 5 bases, with 3 bases of the junction left unmatched. This CDR3 region has 15 residues. The chain has TRBV7-2 and TRBJ2-3; 10 positions match TRBD2. The clonotype was recovered from a human donor in good health (CMV status not recorded). Some clones in this sample may be carry-over from other donors' samples. Sequenced sample: PBMCs. DNA for the CDR3: TGTGCCAGCAGCTTAGTTAGCGGGGGGCAAGATACGCAGTATTTT. Protein product: CASSLVSGGQDTQYF.